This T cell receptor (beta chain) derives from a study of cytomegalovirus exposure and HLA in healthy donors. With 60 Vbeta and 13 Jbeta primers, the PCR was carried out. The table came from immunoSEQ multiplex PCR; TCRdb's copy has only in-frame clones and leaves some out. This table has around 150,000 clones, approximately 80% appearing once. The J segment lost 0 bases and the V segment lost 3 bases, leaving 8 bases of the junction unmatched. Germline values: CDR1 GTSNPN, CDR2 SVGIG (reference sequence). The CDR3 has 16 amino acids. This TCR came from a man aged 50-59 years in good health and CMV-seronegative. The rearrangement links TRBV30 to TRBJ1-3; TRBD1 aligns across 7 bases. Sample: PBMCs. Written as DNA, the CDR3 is TGTGCCTGGAGGACAGACAGGGCGAGCTCTGGAAACACCATATATTTT. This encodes CAWRTDRASSGNTIYF.